This T cell receptor beta chain was sequenced during a study of OX40 agonist ivuxolimab in advanced cancers. Study as a whole: Patients received ivuxolimab, an agonistic anti-OX40 (CD134) antibody. Partial responses were seen in three patients, one with hepatocellular carcinoma and two with cutaneous melanoma.

V lost 4 bases, J lost 4 bases, and 8 bases stayed unmatched. The germline gives CDR1 SEHNR, CDR2 FQNEAQ (reference sequence). CDR3 size: 15 residues. Assay: immunoSEQ multiplex PCR; the TCRdb copy retains only in-frame clones and omits some. This table has tens of thousands of clones, 79% appearing once. This sequence originates from an adult with an advanced solid tumor such as melanoma, head and neck, liver or kidney cancer. The genes are TRBV7-9 and TRBJ1-2; 8 bases agree with TRBD1. The sequenced sample was CD4+ or CD8+ T cells sorted from blood, obtained in a trial of the OX40 agonist ivuxolimab. CDR3 amino acids: CASSSRGQDGYGYTF. CDR3 nucleotides: TGTGCCAGCAGCTCTAGGGGACAGGACGGCTATGGCTACACCTTC.